This is a list of T cell receptor beta chains from one sample in a study of T cells in Graves' hyperthyroidism and ophthalmopathy. TCRdb redid the calling of the multiplex PCR reads with MiXCR, one entry per CDR3 protein. The sample holds some 700,000 distinct CDR3 sequences, roughly 17% seen once. Sample: blood. These receptors were collected from a man aged 50 to 60 with Graves' hyperthyroidism. The CDR3 runs from the conserved cysteine through the conserved F or W. The order of the fields is J gene, V gene, clone size, D gene, CDR3 protein, CDR3 DNA. The D gene is left open where the match is weak. Some rows have no size entry. The others give once, few or many, or a class for an expanded clone.

TRBJ1-1 TRBV30 once NA CAWSTRVIIEAFF TGTGCCTGGAGTACCCGGGTCATCATTGAAGCTTTCTTT
TRBJ2-7 TRBV20-1 few NA CSASQDSITYEQYF TGCAGTGCTAGTCAAGACAGCATCACCTACGAGCAGTACTTC
TRBJ1-4 TRBV27 NA NA CASSSKDSVDEKLFF TGTGCCAGCAGTTCCAAGGACAGCGTTGATGAAAAACTGTTTTTT
TRBJ1-2 TRBV6-1 NA NA CASSEAEGNYGYTF TGTGCCAGCAGTGAAGCCGAGGGAAACTATGGCTACACCTTC
TRBJ1-1 TRBV6-2/TRBV6-3 NA TRBD1 CASRWDRETTEAFF TGTGCCAGCCGATGGGACAGGGAGACGACTGAAGCTTTCTTT
TRBJ1-1 TRBV6-1 many NA CASSDTDRNTEAFF TGTGCCAGCAGTGACACCGACAGGAACACTGAAGCTTTCTTT
TRBJ2-1 TRBV28 many TRBD2 CASSLYREGWNEQFF TGTGCCAGCAGTTTATATAGGGAGGGATGGAATGAGCAGTTCTTC
TRBJ1-1 TRBV4-3 NA NA CASSQGTGGRFAEAFF TGCGCCAGCAGCCAAGGGACGGGAGGGAGGTTCGCTGAAGCTTTCTTT
TRBJ1-2 TRBV24-1 NA TRBD1 CATSDSPGQGLEGYTF TGTGCCACCAGTGATTCTCCGGGACAGGGATTGGAAGGCTACACCTTC
TRBJ1-5 TRBV5-1 NA TRBD1 CASSLEARGSSNQPQHF TGCGCCAGCAGCTTGGAAGCCAGGGGGTCTAGCAATCAGCCCCAGCATTTT
TRBJ2-5 TRBV2 many NA CASSEARGQGLETQYF TGTGCCAGCAGTGAAGCGCGGGGGCAGGGGTTAGAGACCCAGTACTTC
TRBJ1-2 TRBV6-1 many NA CASSRQKSRDYGYTF TGTGCCAGCAGTCGACAGAAATCAAGGGACTATGGCTACACCTTC
TRBJ2-7 TRBV9 many NA CASSVGGRIGEQYF TGTGCCAGCAGCGTAGGAGGGAGAATAGGAGAGCAGTACTTC
TRBJ2-5 TRBV6-2/TRBV6-3 few TRBD2 CASALAGGGQETQYF TGTGCCAGCGCCCTAGCGGGAGGGGGCCAAGAGACCCAGTACTTC
TRBJ1-2 TRBV29-1 few NA CSATRDDYGYTF TGCAGCGCCACCAGGGACGACTATGGCTACACCTTC
TRBJ2-7 TRBV20-1 few TRBD2 CSARVGRLAGVGEQYF TGCAGTGCTAGAGTGGGGAGACTAGCGGGAGTGGGCGAGCAGTACTTC
TRBJ2-1 TRBV5-6 many NA CASSLGPPRSYNEQFF TGTGCCAGCAGCTTGGGACCCCCGCGCTCCTACAATGAGCAGTTCTTC
TRBJ2-7 TRBV13 NA NA CASSHQTETYEQYF TGTGCCAGCAGCCATCAGACAGAAACCTACGAGCAGTACTTC
TRBJ2-6 TRBV28 many TRBD1 CASLGGPRRAGANVLTF TGTGCCAGCCTAGGGGGCCCCCGTCGGGCTGGGGCCAACGTCCTGACTTTC